This TCR beta chain stems from a study of cytotoxic CD8 clonotypes in ibrutinib-treated CLL. General study results and limits: Clonality increased at ibrutinib response, then returned toward baseline at progression. Public clonotypes proved infrequent, and on treatment they shrank or remained steady. Clonality was higher at baseline than in age-matched healthy donors and tracked circulating CD8+ T-cell counts.

V was pared by 5 bases and J by 5 bases, with 9 bases between. This CDR3 contains 12 residues. Germline values: CDR1 LGHNT, CDR2 FRNRAP. As input for TCR beta libraries, around 2 micrograms of genomic DNA came from cryopreserved PBMCs. Of note for this clone: Its antigen is unidentified.

Assay used: immunoSEQ multiplex PCR; TCRdb lists only in-frame clones, some missing. The table records some 140,000 clones, roughly 83% of them present only once. The rearrangement joins TRBV12-5 to TRBJ2-5, with unresolved D. The source is a human donor with chronic lymphocytic leukemia. Source: PBMCs, taken after 12 months of ibrutinib treatment. Here the CDR3 reads CASGPSGETQYF. CDR3 nucleotides: TGTGCTAGTGGTCCTAGTGGGGAGACCCAGTACTTC. The variable domain in full, with the rest retrieved from reference TRBV12-5 and TRBJ2-5, is DARVTQTPRHKVTEMGQEVTMRCQPILGHNTVFWYRQTMMQGLELLAYFRNRAPLDDSGMPKDRFSAEMPDATLATLKIQPSEPRDSAVYFCASGPSGETQYFGPGTRLLVL.